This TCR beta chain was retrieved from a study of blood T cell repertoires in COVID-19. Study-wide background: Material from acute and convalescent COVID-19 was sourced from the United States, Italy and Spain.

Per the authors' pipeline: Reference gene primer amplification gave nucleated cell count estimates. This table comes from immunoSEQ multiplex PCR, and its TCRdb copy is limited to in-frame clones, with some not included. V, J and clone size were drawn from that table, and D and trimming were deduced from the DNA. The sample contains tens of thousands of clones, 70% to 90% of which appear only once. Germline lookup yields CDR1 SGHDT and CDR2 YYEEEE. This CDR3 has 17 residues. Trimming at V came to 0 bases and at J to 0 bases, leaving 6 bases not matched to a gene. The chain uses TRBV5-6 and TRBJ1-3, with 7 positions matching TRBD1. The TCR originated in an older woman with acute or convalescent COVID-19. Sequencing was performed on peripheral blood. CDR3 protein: CASSLARGTVSGNTIYF. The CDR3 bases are TGTGCCAGCAGCTTGGCACGTGGGACAGTCTCTGGAAACACCATATATTTT.